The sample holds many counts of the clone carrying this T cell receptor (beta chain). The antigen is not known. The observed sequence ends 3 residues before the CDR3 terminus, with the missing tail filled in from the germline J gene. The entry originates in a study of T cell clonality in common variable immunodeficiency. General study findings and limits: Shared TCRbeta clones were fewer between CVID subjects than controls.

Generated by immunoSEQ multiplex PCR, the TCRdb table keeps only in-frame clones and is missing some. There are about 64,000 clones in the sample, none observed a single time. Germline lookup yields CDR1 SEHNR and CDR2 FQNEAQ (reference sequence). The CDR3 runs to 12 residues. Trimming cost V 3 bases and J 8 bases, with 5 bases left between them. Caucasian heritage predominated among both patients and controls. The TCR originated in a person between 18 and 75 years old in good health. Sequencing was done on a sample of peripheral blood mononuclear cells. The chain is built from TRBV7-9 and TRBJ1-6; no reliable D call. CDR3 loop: CASSFPDSPLHF. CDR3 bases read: TGTGCCAGCAGCTTTCCTGATTCACCC.